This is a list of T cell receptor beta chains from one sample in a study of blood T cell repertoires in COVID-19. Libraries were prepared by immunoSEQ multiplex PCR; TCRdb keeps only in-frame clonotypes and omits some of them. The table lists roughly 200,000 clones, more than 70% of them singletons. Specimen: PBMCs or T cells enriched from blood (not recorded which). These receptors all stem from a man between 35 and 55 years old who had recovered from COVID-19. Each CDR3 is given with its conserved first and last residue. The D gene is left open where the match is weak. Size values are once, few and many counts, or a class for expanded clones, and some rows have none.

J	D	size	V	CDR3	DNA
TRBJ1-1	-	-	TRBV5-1	CASSLGAKLDGAFF	TGCGCCAGCAGCTTGGGGGCTAAATTGGATGGAGCTTTCTTT
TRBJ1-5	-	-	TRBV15	CATSRDLARASNQPQHF	TGTGCCACCAGCAGAGATCTCGCCAGGGCTAGCAATCAGCCCCAGCATTTT
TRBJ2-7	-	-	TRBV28	CASSPRGGPSSYEQYF	TGTGCCAGCAGCCCGAGGGGGGGCCCGAGCTCCTACGAGCAGTACTTC
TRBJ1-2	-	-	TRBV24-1	CATSTIEGYGYTF	TGTGCCACCAGTACGATAGAGGGATATGGCTACACCTTC
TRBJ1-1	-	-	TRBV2	CASSYTGDTEAFF	TGTGCCAGCAGTTATACAGGTGACACTGAAGCTTTCTTT
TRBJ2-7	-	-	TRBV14	CASSLRSTVTYEQYF	TGTGCCAGCAGCCTTCGTAGTACAGTCACCTACGAGCAGTACTTC
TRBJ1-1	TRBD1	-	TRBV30	CAWSVGDSFLSFF	TGTGCCTGGAGTGTTGGGGACAGTTTCCTCTCTTTCTTT
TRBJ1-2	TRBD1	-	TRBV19	CASSISGQGALPLGYTF	TGTGCCAGTAGTATATCGGGACAGGGGGCCCTACCGCTTGGCTACACCTTC
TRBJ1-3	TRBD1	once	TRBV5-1	CASSPRTGDTIYF	TGCGCCAGCAGCCCCCGGACAGGGGACACCATATATTTT
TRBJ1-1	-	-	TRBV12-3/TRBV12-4	CASGAGARTEAFF	TGTGCCAGCGGAGCGGGGGCGCGGACTGAAGCTTTCTTT
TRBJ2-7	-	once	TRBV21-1	CASSKSLKRVVGQRLYEQYF	TGTGCCAGCAGCAAAAGTCTTAAACGTGTCGTCGGACAGAGACTCTACGAGCAGTACTTC